Following are 24 T cell receptor beta chains from one sample sequenced in a study of cytomegalovirus exposure and HLA in healthy donors. Primers included in the PCR were 60 Vbeta and 13 Jbeta primers. Here immunoSEQ multiplex PCR was the method, and the copy in TCRdb shows in-frame clones only, minus some. The sample shows roughly 100,000 clones, about three fifths of them seen only once. Sample: PBMCs. These receptors originate from a human donor in good health.

The chain combines TRBV11-2 with TRBJ2-7; possible D gene TRBD2, 6 bases. The germline V gene encodes CDR1 SGHAT and CDR2 FQNNGV. V lost 3 bases to trimming and J lost 1 base, with 13 bases between them. CDR3 length: 15 residues. The CDR3 loop is CASSFATGSSYEQYF. The CDR3 DNA is TGTGCCAGCAGCTTCGCTACCGGGAGTTCCTACGAGCAGTACTTC.

This chain uses TRBV10-3 with TRBJ2-7, with 8 bases aligning to TRBD2. CDR1 is ENHRY and CDR2 is SYGVKD in the germline V gene. CDR3 length equals 15 residues. Unmatched junction bases numbered 11, after V lost 3 bases and J lost 7 bases. For the CDR3, the DNA is TGTGCCATCAGTGATATTAGCGGGGCCCCCGGGGAGCAGTACTTC. Translated: CAISDISGAPGEQYF.

V is TRBV4-2 and J is TRBJ2-7; tentative D call: TRBD1 (6 bases). V shed 1 base and J shed 5 bases, with 15 bases lying between them. Germline values: CDR1 LGHNA, CDR2 YNFKEQ. The CDR3 spans 15 residues. The CDR3 DNA reads as TGTGCCAGCAGCCAAGTTTCAGGGGTCGCCCACGAGCAGTACTTC. The encoded protein is CASSQVSGVAHEQYF.

In DNA, the CDR3 is TGTGCCAGCAGCCCCCGCGGGGCGGTCCGGGGGACCCAGTACTTC. Amino acids: CASSPRGAVRGTQYF. This chain connects TRBV28 to TRBJ2-5; D might be TRBD2 (6 bases). This CDR3 is built from 15 residues. In germline, CDR1 is MDHEN, CDR2 SYDVKM. Trimming stripped 6 bases from V and 7 bases from J, with 21 bases between.

This clone has a handful of counts. V usage is TRBV5-4 and J usage is TRBJ1-1; D might be TRBD1 (5 bases). Germline V gives CDR1 SGHNT, CDR2 YYREEE (reference sequence). The CDR3 length is 14 residues. Deletions cut 1 base from V and 1 base from J, with 8 bases between. For the CDR3, the DNA is TGTGCCAGCAGCTTGTGGGGCCCGAACACTGAAGCTTTCTTT. It translates to CASSLWGPNTEAFF.

This chain connects TRBV10-1 to TRBJ2-1; weak D call: TRBD1 (6 bases). V lost 2 bases and J 4 bases, leaving 15 bases between the germline ends. This CDR3 spans 16 amino acids. Germline V lookup: CDR1 WNHNN, CDR2 SYGVQD (reference sequence). The CDR3 reads CASSEHRQVPYNEQFF. The CDR3 DNA reads as TGCGCCAGCAGTGAGCATCGACAGGTCCCATACAATGAGCAGTTCTTC.

This clone was counted a few times. V usage is TRBV6-6 and J usage is TRBJ1-5, with D perhaps TRBD1 (5 bases). The germline V gene has CDR1 MNHNY and CDR2 SVGAGI (reference sequence). V lost 0 bases and J lost 4, with 10 bases in between. The CDR3 extends over 15 amino acids. CDR3 in DNA: TGTGCCAGCAGTTACTCGGCAGGGAATAATCAGCCCCAGCATTTT. Amino acid sequence: CASSYSAGNNQPQHF.

The CDR3 sequence is CASSIGTGGDEQYF. CDR3 nucleotides: TGTGCCAGTAGTATCGGGACTGGAGGCGACGAGCAGTACTTC. The chain couples TRBV19 to TRBJ2-7; TRBD2 is a possible D gene (6 bases). CDR1 and CDR2 (germline): LNHDA, SQIVND (reference sequence). The CDR3 extends over 14 amino acids. V was pared by 3 bases and J by 5 bases, with 14 bases between.

The chain links TRBV7-8 to TRBJ2-1, with 7 bases matching TRBD1. Trimming at V came to 2 bases and at J to 9 bases, leaving 10 bases not matched to a gene. Germline loops: CDR1 SGHVS, CDR2 FQNEAQ. The CDR3 has 15 amino acids. CDR3 sequence: CASSLRGPSGGEQFF. The CDR3 nucleotides are TGTGCCAGCAGCTTAAGGGGGCCCAGCGGAGGTGAGCAGTTCTTC. Together with reference TRBV7-8 and TRBJ2-1, the CDR3 gives the full variable domain: GAGVSQSPRYKVAKRGQDVALRCDPISGHVSLFWYQQALGQGPEFLTYFQNEAQLDKSGLPSDRFFAERPEGSVSTLKIQRTQQEDSAVYLCASSLRGPSGGEQFFGPGTRLTVL.

This rearrangement joins TRBV11-2 to TRBJ1-2, with TRBD1 matching 9 bases. J gave up 13 bases and V 3 bases, and 9 bases lay outside the gene matches. Germline CDR1 SGHAT, CDR2 FQNNGV. This CDR3 contains 13 residues. The CDR3 region is CASSLMGTGRGTF. The CDR3 nucleotides are TGTGCCAGCAGCTTGATGGGGACAGGGAGAGGCACCTTC.

The table lists this clone with a count of one. The chain is built from TRBV5-1 and TRBJ2-5, with 10 bases lining up with TRBD2. CDR3 length: 16 amino acids. Germline assignment: CDR1 SGHRS and CDR2 YFSETQ. Trimming cost V 7 bases and J 2 bases; bases outside gene matches: 11. Here the CDR3 reads CASCSLAGVRQETQYF. The CDR3 DNA is TGCGCCAGCTGCTCGCTAGCGGGAGTGAGGCAAGAGACCCAGTACTTC.

The genes are TRBV5-8 and TRBJ2-1, with 8 bases matching TRBD1. The J segment lost 12 bases and the V segment lost 4 bases, leaving 9 bases of the junction unmatched. Germline CDR1 SGHTS, CDR2 YDEGEE. There are 13 residues in the CDR3. CDR3 protein: CASSVTGEVGQFF. For the CDR3, the DNA is TGTGCCAGCAGCGTGACAGGGGAAGTCGGGCAGTTCTTC.

The chain links TRBV5-1 to TRBJ2-3; 9 bases align to TRBD1. V gave up 2 bases and J gave up 0 bases; unmatched junction bases: 13. This CDR3 is built from 19 residues. Per germline, CDR1 SGHRS and CDR2 YFSETQ. CDR3 nucleotides: TGCGCCAGCAGCTTACAACAGGGGGCTAGGGGGACTAGCACAGATACGCAGTATTTT. Translated: CASSLQQGARGTSTDTQYF.

V and J are TRBV7-9 and TRBJ1-1, with D perhaps matching TRBD1 (5 bases). This CDR3 spans 13 amino acids. V dropped 1 base and J dropped 9 bases, with 12 bases sitting between them. CDR1 is SEHNR, CDR2 FQNEAQ, per germline (reference sequence). The DNA of the CDR3 is TGTGCCAGCAGCTTAGGGGAGGGGCGGAAAGCTTTCTTT. Translation: CASSLGEGRKAFF.

V gene TRBV5-1 combines with J gene TRBJ1-1; D possibly corresponds to TRBD1 (5 bases). Trimming pared 2 bases from V and 1 base from J, leaving 6 bases between. This CDR3 has 13 amino acids. CDR1 and CDR2 from the germline V gene are SGHRS and YFSETQ. CDR3 nucleotides: TGCGCCAGCAGCTTAGACAGGAACACTGAAGCTTTCTTT. This gives the protein CASSLDRNTEAFF.

As DNA, the CDR3 is TGTGCCAGTAGTACTCCAGGCAGGGCCTACGAGCAGTACTTC. Its protein product is CASSTPGRAYEQYF. The V and J genes are TRBV19 and TRBJ2-7; TRBD1 is a possible D gene (5 bases). CDR1 is LNHDA and CDR2 is SQIVND in the germline V gene (reference sequence). The CDR3 covers 14 residues. Between the trimmed V and J ends, which lost 4 bases and 2 bases, there was a span of 12 bases.

This sequence joins TRBV27 and TRBJ1-2; 8 bases are shared with TRBD1. The CDR3 sequence is 13 residues long. CDR1 MNHEY and CDR2 SMNVEV come from the germline V gene (reference sequence). Trimming took 5 bases from V and 6 from J; bases not matched to a gene: 5. The CDR3 loop is CASSGQGSHGYTF. CDR3 nucleotides: TGTGCCAGCAGTGGACAGGGCTCTCATGGCTACACCTTC.

This chain links TRBV6-5 with TRBJ2-3; 7 bases are shared with TRBD1. The V gene end was trimmed by 2 bases and the J gene end by 6 bases; junction bases not matched to a gene: 11. The CDR3 sequence is 16 residues long. The germline gives CDR1 MNHEY, CDR2 SVGAGI. This chain's CDR3 is CASSYTGANPRDTQYF. In DNA, the CDR3 is TGTGCCAGCAGTTACACAGGGGCGAACCCCCGGGATACGCAGTATTTT.

DNA of the CDR3: TGTGCCAGTAGTAGCGTTGCCGGGAACTCCTACGAGCAGTACTTC. It is translated as CASSSVAGNSYEQYF. This chain joins TRBV19 and TRBJ2-7, with D perhaps TRBD2 (5 bases). This CDR3 is 15 amino acids long. The V end was cut by 4 bases, the J end by 0 bases, with 13 bases between. Germline V lookup: CDR1 LNHDA, CDR2 SQIVND (reference sequence).

This rearrangement joins TRBV7-9 to TRBJ2-7; 14 bases are a match to TRBD2. Germline V gives CDR1 SEHNR, CDR2 FQNEAQ (reference sequence). V shed 5 bases and J 5 bases; nucleotides not matched to a gene: 8. The CDR3 is 16 amino acids. In DNA form, the CDR3 reads TGTGCCAGCAGCGATTCTTCGGGACTAGCGGGAGACGAGCAGTACTTC. Residues: CASSDSSGLAGDEQYF.

The chain joins TRBV6-1 to TRBJ2-5; tentative D call: TRBD2 (6 bases). Per the germline V gene, CDR1 is MNHNS and CDR2 is SASEGT. V lost 6 bases, J lost 3 bases, and 14 bases lay in between. The CDR3 loop spans 14 amino acids. CDR3 amino acids: CASRGGREKETQYF. DNA of the CDR3: TGTGCCAGCAGGGGGGGACGGGAAAAAGAGACCCAGTACTTC.

This sequence joins TRBV7-2 and TRBJ1-2, with 8 bases fitting TRBD1. The length of the CDR3 is 16 residues. The V gene's germline CDR1 is SGHTA and CDR2 FQGNSA. The V and J ends lost 0 bases and 4 bases, in that order; junction bases with no gene match: 7. Here the CDR3 DNA reads TGTGCCAGCAGCTTAGCGCGGCAGGGGGCGGTCTATGGCTACACCTTC. Protein sequence: CASSLARQGAVYGYTF.

The CDR3 reads CASSPLGRQAGRAQYF. The CDR3 bases are TGTGCCAGCAGCCCGTTGGGAAGACAGGCAGGCAGGGCCCAGTACTTC. The chain employs TRBV7-8 and TRBJ2-5; possible D gene TRBD1, 6 bases. The CDR3 covers 16 residues. Trimming took off 5 bases at V and 9 bases at J, with 25 bases between the two ends. The germline gives CDR1 SGHVS, CDR2 FQNEAQ.

This sequence joins TRBV27 and TRBJ2-3; the match to TRBD1 covers 7 bases. Germline V CDR1 and CDR2: MNHEY, SMNVEV (reference sequence). This CDR3 region has 14 residues. The ends lost 6 bases at V and 2 bases at J; junction bases unmatched: 5. The CDR3 nucleotides read TGTGCCAGCAGCAGACAGGGTATCACAGATACGCAGTATTTT. This encodes CASSRQGITDTQYF.